The next 4 T cell receptor beta chains were all read from a single sample in a study of OX40 agonist ivuxolimab in advanced cancers. Here immunoSEQ multiplex PCR was the method, and the copy in TCRdb shows in-frame clones only, minus some. Here the sample spans about 19,000 clones, around 80% being singletons. The sequencing used CD4+ or CD8+ T cells sorted from blood, collected in a trial of the OX40 agonist ivuxolimab. Receptor source: an adult with an advanced solid tumor such as melanoma, head and neck, liver or kidney cancer.

The rearrangement joins TRBV21-1 to TRBJ2-7; TRBD2, the table's D call, was not compared with the DNA. TRBV21-1 constitutes a pseudogene. The CDR3 loop spans 16 amino acids. The CDR3 protein is CASSRSKAGPSYEQYF. The CDR3 region has the DNA TGTGCCAGCAGCAGGTCAAAAGCGGGCCCTTCCTACGAGCAGTACTTC.

This clone was counted between two and nine times. The genes are TRBV14 and TRBJ1-2; D is possibly TRBD1 (5 bases). Germline V gene sequence: CDR1 SGHDN, CDR2 FVKESK. CDR3 length: 13 amino acids. Between the trimmed V and J ends, which lost 1 base and 8 bases, there was a span of 11 bases. The CDR3 region has the DNA TGTGCCAGCAGCCAAGGAGTAGGGGTCGGCTACACCTTC. Translation: CASSQGVGVGYTF.

V usage is TRBV5-6 and J usage is TRBJ2-7; D possibly corresponds to TRBD1 (6 bases). The CDR3 length is 13 residues. CDR1 SGHDT and CDR2 YYEEEE come from the germline V gene. The V end lost 3 bases, the J end lost 3 bases, and 10 bases lay between the germline ends. In DNA form, the CDR3 reads TGTGCCAGCAGCTCAACAGGGTACTACGAGCAGTACTTC. Translating it yields CASSSTGYYEQYF. The entire variable domain, with the rest obtained from reference TRBV5-6 and TRBJ2-7, is as follows: DAGVTQSPTHLIKTRGQQVTLRCSPKSGHDTVSWYQQALGQGPQFIFQYYEEEERQRGNFPDRFSGHQFPNYSSELNVNALLLGDSALYLCASSSTGYYEQYFGPGTRLTVT.

V gene TRBV6-5 combines with J gene TRBJ2-7, with D hard to call. The CDR3 has 14 amino acids. The germline V and J ends were trimmed by 0 bases and 5 bases, with 11 bases remaining between them. Germline assignment: CDR1 MNHEY and CDR2 SVGAGI. The CDR3 DNA sequence: TGTGCCAGCAGTTACTCTTCGGACCCCCACGAGCAGTACTTC. As protein: CASSYSSDPHEQYF.